Sequencing of this T cell receptor (beta chain) was carried out in a study of spatial heterogeneity in lung cancer. Findings and limits, study-wide: For expanded intratumoral alpha and beta TCRs, counts tracked tumor mutation counts.

Germline trimming cut 5 bases from V and 6 bases from J; bases unmatched to any gene: 9. The CDR3 sequence is 14 residues long. Germline values: CDR1 MNHEY, CDR2 SMNVEV (reference sequence). Concerning this clonotype itself: Antigen specificity is unknown.

Each CDR3 protein gets one entry after TCRdb re-called the 5' RACE reads with MiXCR. The sample yields about 6,800 distinct CDR3 sequences, over 11% seen once. Time point indicated: sample taken at primary tumor resection. The input for sequencing was lung tumor tissue, taken at surgery. This chain connects TRBV27 to TRBJ2-7; 8 positions match TRBD2. This receptor was obtained from a male donor with early-stage non-small cell lung cancer. The CDR3 DNA is TGTGCCAGCAGTCCCCAAAGCGGGAGATCCGAGCAGTACTTC. Protein: CASSPQSGRSEQYF.